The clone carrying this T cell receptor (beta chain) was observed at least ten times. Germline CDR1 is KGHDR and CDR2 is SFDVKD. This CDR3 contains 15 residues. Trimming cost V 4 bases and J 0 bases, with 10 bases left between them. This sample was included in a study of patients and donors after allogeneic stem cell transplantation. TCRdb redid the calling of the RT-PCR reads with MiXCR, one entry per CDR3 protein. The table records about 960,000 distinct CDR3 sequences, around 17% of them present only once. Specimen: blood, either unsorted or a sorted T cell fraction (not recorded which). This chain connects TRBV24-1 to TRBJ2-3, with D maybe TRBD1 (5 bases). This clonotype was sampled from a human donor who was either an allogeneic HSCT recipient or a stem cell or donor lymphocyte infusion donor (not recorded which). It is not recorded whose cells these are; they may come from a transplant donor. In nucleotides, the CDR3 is TGTGCCACCAGTGACCCTCGACAGAGCACAGATACGCAGTATTTT. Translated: CATSDPRQSTDTQYF.